This T cell receptor (beta chain) was retrieved from a study of blood T cell repertoires in COVID-19. Turning to the study itself: From the United States, Italy and Spain came samples of acute and convalescent COVID-19.

Repertoires were generated with immunoSEQ multiplex PCR, while TCRdb's copy carries only in-frame clones and drops some. The table records approximately 160,000 clones, approximately 86% of them present only once. CDR3 length: 14 residues. Germline values: CDR1 SNHLY, CDR2 FYNNEI. The V gene end was trimmed by 2 bases and the J gene end by 7 bases; junction bases not matched to a gene: 4. This clone appeared a few times. The sample was peripheral blood. V gene TRBV2 combines with J gene TRBJ2-1; the match to TRBD2 covers 8 bases. The sequence came from a middle-aged man with active or convalescent COVID-19. The CDR3 spells CASSESAGGNEQFF. The CDR3 DNA is TGTGCCAGCAGTGAATCGGCGGGGGGTAATGAGCAGTTCTTC.